One and the same sample provided the 10 T cell receptor beta chains below, sequenced in a study of T cell changes during pregnancy in multiple sclerosis. Assay: immunoSEQ multiplex PCR; the TCRdb copy retains only in-frame clones and omits some. The table lists roughly 30,000 clones, approximately 89% of them singletons, with roughly a tenth in the top ten. This material consisted of CD8+ T cells from peripheral blood mononuclear cells, taken in the second trimester of pregnancy. These receptors were obtained from a female donor with multiple sclerosis, enrolled in a pregnancy study.

The chain joins TRBV19 to TRBJ1-2; the D is unclear. The CDR3 loop spans 15 amino acids. V lost 3 bases, J lost 2 bases, and 13 bases lay in between. Germline CDR1 LNHDA, CDR2 SQIVND (reference sequence). In nucleotides, the CDR3 is TGTGCCAGTAGTATTCCCTGGGAGGTCAACTATGGCTACACCTTC. Its translation is CASSIPWEVNYGYTF.

The chain is built from TRBV7-9 and TRBJ2-7; perhaps TRBD1 as D (7 bases). Germline loops: CDR1 SEHNR, CDR2 FQNEAQ (reference sequence). The V end lost 0 bases, the J end lost 3 bases, and 15 bases lay between the germline ends. This CDR3 comprises 16 residues. The CDR3 DNA sequence: TGTGCCAGCAGCTTAGCGGAGGGGGCGAAACACTACGAGCAGTACTTC. Translating it yields CASSLAEGAKHYEQYF.

This chain joins TRBV9 and TRBJ2-7, with 11 bases lining up with TRBD2. CDR1 is SGDLS and CDR2 is YYNGEE in the germline V gene. This CDR3 is 15 amino acids long. Germline trimming cut 3 bases from V and 3 bases from J; bases unmatched to any gene: 5. CDR3 in amino acids: CASSGTSGSVYEQYF. The CDR3, as DNA: TGTGCCAGCAGCGGCACTAGCGGGAGTGTCTACGAGCAGTACTTC.

This chain joins TRBV28 and TRBJ2-1; the D gene is possibly TRBD2 (6 bases). The germline V and J ends were trimmed by 3 bases and 2 bases, with 17 bases remaining between them. The CDR3 has 17 residues. CDR1 and CDR2 from the germline V gene are MDHEN and SYDVKM. The CDR3 loop reads CASSFESPGLPYNEQFF. The CDR3 region has the DNA TGTGCCAGCAGTTTTGAGAGTCCGGGACTCCCCTACAATGAGCAGTTCTTC.

This rearrangement joins TRBV14 to TRBJ2-1; no clear D gene. V dropped 1 base and J dropped 3 bases, with 7 bases sitting between them. CDR3 size: 14 residues. Germline V CDR1 and CDR2: SGHDN, FVKESK. CDR3 DNA sequence: TGTGCCAGCAGCCAAGTGTACAACTACAATGAGCAGTTCTTC. The encoded protein is CASSQVYNYNEQFF.

The V and J genes are TRBV6-5 and TRBJ1-1, with TRBD1 as a possible D gene (5 bases). Per the germline V gene, CDR1 is MNHEY and CDR2 is SVGAGI. V was trimmed by 2 bases and J by 1 base, leaving 8 bases between them. This CDR3 spans 14 amino acids. CDR3 region: CASSYRGQNTEAFF. The CDR3 DNA follows: TGTGCCAGCAGTTACCGTGGACAGAACACTGAAGCTTTCTTT.

This clone showed up just once. CDR3 in amino acids: CASSVDRTGGAENYGYTF. The CDR3 bases are TGTGCCAGCAGCGTAGATCGGACAGGGGGCGCAGAAAATTATGGCTACACCTTC. The gene calls are TRBV9 and TRBJ1-2, with 11 bases fitting TRBD1. Per the germline V gene, CDR1 is SGDLS and CDR2 is YYNGEE. There are 18 residues in the CDR3. Trimming took 0 bases from V and 5 from J; bases not matched to a gene: 12.

CDR3 region: CASRSSYEQYF. In DNA form, the CDR3 reads TGTGCCAGCAGGTCTAGCTACGAGCAGTACTTC. The chain carries TRBV27 and TRBJ2-7; D call uncertain. Germline V gives CDR1 MNHEY, CDR2 SMNVEV (reference sequence). Trimming took off 6 bases at V and 3 bases at J, with 6 bases between the two ends. This CDR3 is 11 amino acids long.

The chain uses TRBV25-1 and TRBJ2-2; 7 bases fit TRBD1. Trimming cost V 4 bases and J 4 bases; bases outside gene matches: 9. CDR1 is MGHDK, CDR2 SYGVNS, per germline. This CDR3 contains 16 residues. CDR3 in amino acids: CASSGNRGRGTGELFF. CDR3 bases: TGTGCCAGCAGTGGCAACAGGGGCCGGGGCACCGGGGAGCTGTTTTTT. Using reference TRBV25-1 and TRBJ2-2 for the parts outside the CDR3, the full variable domain is EADIYQTPRYLVIGTGKKITLECSQTMGHDKMYWYQQDPGMELHLIHYSYGVNSTEKGDLSSESTVSRIRTEHFPLTLESARPSHTSQYLCASSGNRGRGTGELFFGEGSRLTVL.

The J gene is TRBJ2-4, the V gene TRBV28; 7 bases are shared with TRBD2. Germline V gene sequence: CDR1 MDHEN, CDR2 SYDVKM. V gave up 5 bases and J gave up 8 bases; unmatched junction bases: 12. The CDR3 runs 15 residues. The CDR3 DNA follows: TGTGCCAGCAGTCCTAGGACCCGCCGGGGGGACATTCAGTACTTC. Its protein product is CASSPRTRRGDIQYF.